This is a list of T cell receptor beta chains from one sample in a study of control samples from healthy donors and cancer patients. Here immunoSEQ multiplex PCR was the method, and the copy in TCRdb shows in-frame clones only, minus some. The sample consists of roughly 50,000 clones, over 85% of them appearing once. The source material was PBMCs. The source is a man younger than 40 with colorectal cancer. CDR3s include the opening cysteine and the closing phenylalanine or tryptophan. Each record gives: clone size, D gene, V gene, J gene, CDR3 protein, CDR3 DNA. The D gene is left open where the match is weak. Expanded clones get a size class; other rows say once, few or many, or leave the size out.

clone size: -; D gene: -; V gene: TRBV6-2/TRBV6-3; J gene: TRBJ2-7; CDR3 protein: CASSYGTNARIGAYEQYF; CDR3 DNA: TGTGCCAGCAGTTACGGGACAAATGCGAGGATTGGGGCCTACGAGCAGTACTTC
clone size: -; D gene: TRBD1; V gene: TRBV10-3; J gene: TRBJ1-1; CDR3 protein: CAIRGAGTGNTEAFF; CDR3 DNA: TGTGCCATCAGGGGAGCCGGGACAGGGAACACTGAAGCTTTCTTT
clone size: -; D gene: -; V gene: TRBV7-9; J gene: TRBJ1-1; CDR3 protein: CASRPRAEGTEAFF; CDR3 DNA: TGTGCCAGCAGGCCCCGGGCCGAGGGAACTGAAGCTTTCTTT
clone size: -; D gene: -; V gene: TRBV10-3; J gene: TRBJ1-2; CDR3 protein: CAISDFGAGILLWGYTF; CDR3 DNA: TGTGCCATCAGTGATTTTGGGGCAGGGATTCTTCTATGGGGCTACACCTTC
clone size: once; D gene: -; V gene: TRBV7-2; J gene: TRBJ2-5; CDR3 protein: CASSLGSETQYF; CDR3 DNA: TGTGCCAGCAGCTTAGGGTCGGAGACCCAGTACTTC
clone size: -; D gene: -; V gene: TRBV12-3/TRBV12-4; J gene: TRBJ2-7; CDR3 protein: CASSFWFHYEQYF; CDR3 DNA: TGTGCCAGCAGTTTCTGGTTTCACTACGAGCAGTACTTC
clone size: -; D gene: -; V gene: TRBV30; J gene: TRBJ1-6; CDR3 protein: CAWSVGSPLHF; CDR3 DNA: TGTGCCTGGAGTGTAGGCTCCCCCCTCCACTTT
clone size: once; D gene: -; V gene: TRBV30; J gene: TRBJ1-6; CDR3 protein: CAWSDGLGRQFNSPLHF; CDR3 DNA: TGTGCCTGGAGTGACGGGCTGGGTCGGCAATTTAATTCACCCCTCCACTTT
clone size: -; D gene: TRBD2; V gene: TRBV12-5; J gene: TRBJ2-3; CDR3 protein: CASGPGLAGGDTDTQYF; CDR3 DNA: TGTGCTAGTGGCCCGGGACTAGCGGGGGGTGATACAGATACGCAGTATTTT
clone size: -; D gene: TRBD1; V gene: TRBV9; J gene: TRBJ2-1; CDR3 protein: CASSVGQGGYNEQFF; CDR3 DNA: TGTGCCAGCAGCGTAGGACAGGGCGGTTACAATGAGCAGTTCTTC
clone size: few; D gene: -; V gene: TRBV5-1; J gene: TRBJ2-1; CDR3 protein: CASSLRWGGAYNEQFF; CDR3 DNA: TGCGCCAGCAGCCTCAGATGGGGGGGCGCTTACAATGAGCAGTTCTTC
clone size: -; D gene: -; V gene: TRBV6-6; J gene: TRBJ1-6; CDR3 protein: CASSPLREPLHF; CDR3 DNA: TGTGCCAGCAGCCCCCTCCGTGAACCCCTCCACTTT
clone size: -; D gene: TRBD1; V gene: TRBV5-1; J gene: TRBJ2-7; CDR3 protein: CASSIRGYEQYF; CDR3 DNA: TGCGCCAGCAGCATCAGGGGGTACGAGCAGTACTTC
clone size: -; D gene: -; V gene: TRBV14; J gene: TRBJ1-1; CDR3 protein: CASSQEGNTEAFF; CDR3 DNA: TGTGCCAGCAGCCAAGAAGGGAACACTGAAGCTTTCTTT
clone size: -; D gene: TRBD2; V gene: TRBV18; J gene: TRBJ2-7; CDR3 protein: CASSPGTSGYEQYF; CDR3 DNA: TGTGCCAGCTCACCTGGGACTAGCGGCTACGAGCAGTACTTC
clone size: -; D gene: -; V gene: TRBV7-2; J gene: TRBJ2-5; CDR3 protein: CASSSSLRRPQYF; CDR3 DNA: TGTGCCAGCAGCTCATCCTTAAGGAGACCCCAGTACTTC
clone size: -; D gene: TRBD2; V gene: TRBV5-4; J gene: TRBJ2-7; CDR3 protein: CASSPAGGGSYEQYF; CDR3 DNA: TGTGCCAGCAGCCCGGCGGGGGGCGGCTCCTACGAGCAGTACTTC
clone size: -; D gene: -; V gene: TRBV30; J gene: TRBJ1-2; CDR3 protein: CAWSARTEANYGYTF; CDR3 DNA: TGTGCCTGGAGTGCTCGGACAGAAGCTAACTATGGCTACACCTTC
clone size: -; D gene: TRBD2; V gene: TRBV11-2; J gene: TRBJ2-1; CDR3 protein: CASSFRILAGHNEQFF; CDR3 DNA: TGTGCCAGCAGCTTTAGGATACTAGCGGGCCACAATGAGCAGTTCTTC
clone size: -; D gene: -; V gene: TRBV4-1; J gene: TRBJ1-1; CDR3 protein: CASSQGGSSPEAFF; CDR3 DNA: TGCGCCAGCAGCCAAGGTGGCAGTTCCCCTGAAGCTTTCTTT
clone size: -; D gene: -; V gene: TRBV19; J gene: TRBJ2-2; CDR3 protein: CASSMDQGLDELFF; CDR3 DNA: TGTGCCAGTAGTATGGATCAGGGCCTAGACGAGCTGTTTTTT
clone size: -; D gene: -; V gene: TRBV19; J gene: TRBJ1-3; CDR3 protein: CASSMDLPTHSGNTIYF; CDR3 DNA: TGTGCCAGTAGTATGGACCTCCCAACGCACTCTGGAAACACCATATATTTT
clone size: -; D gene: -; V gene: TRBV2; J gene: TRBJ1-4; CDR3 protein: CASSPSRNEKLFF; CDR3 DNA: TGTGCCAGCAGCCCCTCAAGGAATGAAAAACTGTTTTTT
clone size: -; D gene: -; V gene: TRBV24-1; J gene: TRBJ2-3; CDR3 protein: CATSDFGQSTDTQYF; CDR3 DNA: TGTGCCACCAGTGATTTTGGACAGAGCACAGATACGCAGTATTTT
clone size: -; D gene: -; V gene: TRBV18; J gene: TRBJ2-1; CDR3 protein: CASSPLQGKGNEQFF; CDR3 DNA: TGTGCCAGCTCACCTCTACAGGGTAAGGGGAATGAGCAGTTCTTC
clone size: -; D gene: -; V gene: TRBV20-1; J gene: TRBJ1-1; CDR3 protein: CSASPLNTEAFF; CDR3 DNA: TGCAGTGCTAGTCCATTGAACACTGAAGCTTTCTTT
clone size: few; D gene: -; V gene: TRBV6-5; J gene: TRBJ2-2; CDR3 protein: CASSYEFWGDTGELFF; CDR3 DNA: TGTGCCAGCAGTTACGAGTTTTGGGGCGACACCGGGGAGCTGTTTTTT
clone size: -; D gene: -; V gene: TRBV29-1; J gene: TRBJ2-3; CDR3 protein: CSVGSGPDTQYF; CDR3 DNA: TGCAGCGTTGGATCAGGGCCAGATACGCAGTATTTT
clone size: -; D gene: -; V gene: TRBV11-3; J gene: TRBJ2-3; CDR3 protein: CASSKGGAGGETDTQYF; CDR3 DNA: TGTGCCAGCAGCAAAGGGGGGGCAGGGGGCGAGACAGATACGCAGTATTTT